What follows is one T cell receptor beta chain and its context. Its antigen is not known. There were only Caucasian adults among the donors, and all lived in Nashville, Tennessee. The data were produced by immunoSEQ multiplex PCR, yet TCRdb's version contains in-frame clones alone and is incomplete. The table includes over 2 million clones, 85% to 95% detected once. The data were taken from a study of shared clonotypes between healthy human individuals. General observations from the study: Non-shared clonotypes displayed generation probabilities falling below those of clonotypes present in all four donors. Memory subsets generally showed smaller estimated richness than naive subsets did. Naive CD4 clonotypes were shared across several donors at roughly 5%.

Germline V CDR1 and CDR2: SGHAT, FQNNGV. The CDR3 is 15 residues long. The ends lost 3 bases at V and 1 base at J; junction bases unmatched: 2. This TCR derives from a man younger than 35 in good health. The chain recombines TRBV11-2 with TRBJ2-7; 11 positions match TRBD2. The sample taken for sequencing was naive CD4+ T cells sorted from blood. The subset denotes: CD45RA+ positively selected. The CDR3 here is CASSLTSGTSYEQYF. CDR3 DNA sequence: TGTGCCAGCAGCTTGACTAGCGGGACTTCCTACGAGCAGTACTTC.